This TCR beta chain is from a study of cytomegalovirus exposure and HLA in healthy donors. Whole-study findings and limits: Analysis was performed later, and it showed HLA-associated TCR beta chains to be more clonally expanded than equally common others. The authors confirmed in vitro that three CMV-associated chains were specific for CMV antigens.

This clone was detected a few times. The antigen remains unidentified. The primer mix had 60 Vbeta and 13 Jbeta primers. Produced via immunoSEQ multiplex PCR; TCRdb's table is partial and in-frame only. The sample holds 99,000 or so clones, around 82% seen once. The material sequenced was PBMCs. The sequence came from a woman between 35 and 50 years old in good health and CMV-seronegative.

CDR3 loop: CASSISGANVLTF. Written as DNA, the CDR3 is TGTGCCAGTAGTATATCAGGGGCCAACGTCCTGACTTTC. This chain joins TRBV19 and TRBJ2-6, with D hard to call. The CDR3 covers 13 residues. Deletions cut 2 bases from V and 4 bases from J, with 3 bases between. From germline, CDR1 is LNHDA and CDR2 SQIVND (reference sequence).